This T cell receptor (beta chain) was profiled in a study of T-cell reconstitution after alpha-beta-depleted transplantation in children. Study observations and caveats: A year had passed since transplant, and T-cell counts and diversity by then came mostly from newly produced T cells.

Per the germline V gene, CDR1 is SGHTA and CDR2 is FQGTGA. Trimming removed 2 bases from V and 8 bases from J; junction bases left unmatched: 4. The CDR3 runs to 15 residues. This clonotype was counted many times. Its specificity is unknown. Unique molecular identifiers were incorporated into the prepared TCRbeta library. TCRdb re-derived calls from the PCR reads in MiXCR, one entry per CDR3 protein. This table has 200,000 or so distinct CDR3 sequences, 5.5% to 7% appearing once. The sequenced sample was PBMCs, obtained before TCRalphabeta/CD19-depleted stem cell transplant. This receptor was identified in a boy aged 2 to 9 with acute lymphoblastic leukemia, due to receive a stem cell transplant. The chain employs TRBV7-3 and TRBJ2-1; TRBD2 matches 12 bases. As DNA, the CDR3 is TGTGCCAGCAGCTTAGGTGGGACTAGCGGGCATGAGCAGTTCTTC. Protein sequence: CASSLGGTSGHEQFF.